This paragraph covers one TCR beta chain sequence. Its target is unknown. Reverse transcribing all isolated RNA meant expressed TCRB transcripts were sequenced. This table comes from immunoSEQ multiplex PCR, and its TCRdb copy is limited to in-frame clones, with some not included. The sample contains roughly 330,000 clones, approximately 13% of which appear only once. This entry belongs to a study of beta chain features in type 1 diabetes. Points from the study as a whole: Among all four CD4+ subsets, Type 1 diabetes patients had TCRB CDR3s that were moderately but significantly shorter.

The CDR3 runs 15 residues. Germline V gives CDR1 MDHEN, CDR2 SYDVKM. V shed 4 bases, J shed 2 bases, and the junction held 2 bases outside the gene matches. The genes are TRBV28 and TRBJ2-2; 9 positions match TRBD1. The sequenced material came from naive CD4+ T cells from blood. This receptor was obtained from a young woman with type 1 diabetes. The chain's CDR3 is CASSWDRANTGELFF. The CDR3 DNA is TGTGCCAGCAGTTGGGACAGGGCCAACACCGGGGAGCTGTTTTTT.